Shown below are 18 T cell receptor beta chains from a single sample sequenced in a study of cytomegalovirus exposure and HLA in healthy donors. Generated by immunoSEQ multiplex PCR, the TCRdb table keeps only in-frame clones and is missing some. The data contain 150,000 to 200,000 clones, around nine tenths of them singletons. Sequencing was done on a sample of PBMCs. The origin of the receptors is a young man in good health and CMV-seropositive.

This chain joins TRBV7-3 and TRBJ2-7, with 11 positions matching TRBD2. Per the germline V gene, CDR1 is SGHTA and CDR2 is FQGTGA. The CDR3 sequence is 18 residues long. The J segment lost 2 bases and the V segment lost 5 bases, leaving 14 bases of the junction unmatched. The CDR3, as DNA: TGTGCCAGCAGCCCACCAAAGGAACTAGCGGGAGTAACCTACGAGCAGTACTTC. The encoded protein is CASSPPKELAGVTYEQYF.

The chain links TRBV6-6 to TRBJ2-2, with D tentatively TRBD2 (6 bases). CDR1 is MNHNY, CDR2 SVGAGI, per germline (reference sequence). CDR3 length: 15 residues. The V and J ends lost 6 bases and 2 bases respectively, with 13 bases between them. CDR3 sequence reads: CASRGPGLNTGELFF. CDR3 coding DNA: TGTGCCAGCAGGGGACCGGGACTCAACACCGGGGAGCTGTTTTTT.

In this sample, this clone turned up a few times. The J gene is TRBJ2-7, the V gene TRBV7-3; the match to TRBD2 covers 8 bases. The CDR3 totals 13 residues. The V gene's germline CDR1 is SGHTA and CDR2 FQGTGA. Losses at the gene ends were 6 bases for V and 5 bases for J; bases not matched to a gene: 6. CDR3 bases: TGTGCCAGCAGTTCGGGACTAGGCCACGAGCAGTACTTC. The encoded protein is CASSSGLGHEQYF. Variable domain in full (rest from reference TRBV7-3 and TRBJ2-7): GAGVSQTPSNKVTEKGKYVELRCDPISGHTALYWYRQSLGQGPEFLIYFQGTGAADDSGLPNDRFFAVRPEGSVSTLKIQRTERGDSAVYLCASSSGLGHEQYFGPGTRLTVT.

This chain connects TRBV30 to TRBJ1-1; 7 nucleotides align to TRBD1. Germline-derived CDR1 and CDR2 are GTSNPN and SVGIG (reference sequence). V was clipped by 2 bases and J by 5 bases; unmatched bases: 8. The CDR3 totals 14 residues. CDR3 loop: CAWSRNRGATEAFF. Here the CDR3 DNA reads TGTGCCTGGAGTAGGAACAGGGGAGCAACTGAAGCTTTCTTT.

The chain joins TRBV27 to TRBJ2-5, with 10 bases fitting TRBD2. The CDR3 loop spans 15 amino acids. Trimming removed 4 bases from V and 5 bases from J; junction bases left unmatched: 7. Germline CDR1 reads MNHEY; CDR2 reads SMNVEV (reference sequence). The CDR3 DNA sequence: TGTGCCAGCAGTTCTCCCCTAGCGGGAGTGGAGACCCAGTACTTC. Protein sequence: CASSSPLAGVETQYF.

V usage is TRBV19 and J usage is TRBJ1-1; D may be TRBD1 (6 bases). V lost 6 bases and J lost 5, with 16 bases in between. Per germline, CDR1 LNHDA and CDR2 SQIVND (reference sequence). The CDR3 runs to 14 residues. The CDR3 protein is CASRPGGGGTEAFF. CDR3 sequence (DNA): TGTGCCAGTAGGCCGGGGGGCGGTGGAACTGAAGCTTTCTTT.

The J gene is TRBJ2-2, the V gene TRBV27; perhaps TRBD2 as D (5 bases). The CDR3 covers 15 residues. Germline CDR1 reads MNHEY; CDR2 reads SMNVEV (reference sequence). V lost 5 bases, J lost 6 bases, and 16 bases lay in between. The DNA of the CDR3 is TGTGCCAGCAGTCCCTTTAGCGCGGTCCCCGGGGAGCTGTTTTTT. Translated: CASSPFSAVPGELFF.

The gene calls are TRBV9 and TRBJ2-3; D possibly corresponds to TRBD2 (5 bases). There are 14 residues in the CDR3. In germline, CDR1 is SGDLS, CDR2 YYNGEE. V lost 3 bases and J 4 bases, leaving 12 bases between the germline ends. CDR3 sequence (DNA): TGTGCCAGCAGCGCAGCACGCGGGTCAGATACGCAGTATTTT. This sequence encodes CASSAARGSDTQYF.

The rearrangement links TRBV5-8 to TRBJ2-7; perhaps TRBD2 as D (5 bases). CDR1 is SGHTS and CDR2 is YDEGEE in the germline V gene. The CDR3 consists of 15 residues. The germline V and J ends were trimmed by 3 bases and 0 bases, with 13 bases remaining between them. The CDR3 region is CASSYRGRISYEQYF. The DNA for the CDR3 is TGTGCCAGCAGCTACCGAGGGCGAATCTCCTACGAGCAGTACTTC.

V is TRBV30 and J is TRBJ1-1; no reliable D call. The V end lost 3 bases, the J end lost 5 bases, and 10 bases lay between the germline ends. The CDR3 length is 12 residues. The V gene's germline CDR1 is GTSNPN and CDR2 SVGIG (reference sequence). The CDR3 sequence: CAWRHEPTEAFF. CDR3 sequence (DNA): TGTGCCTGGAGACATGAACCGACTGAAGCTTTCTTT. The full variable domain, in which reference TRBV30 and TRBJ1-1 provide the parts outside the CDR3, is SQTIHQWPATLVQPVGSPLSLECTVEGTSNPNLYWYRQAAGRGLQLLFYSVGIGQISSEVPQNLSASRPQDRQFILSSKKLLLSDSGFYLCAWRHEPTEAFFGQGTRLTVV.

For the CDR3, the DNA is TGTGCCAGCAGCTTGGGTGGGACTAGCGGGAGTAGTTGGTACAATGAGCAGTTCTTC. Translation: CASSLGGTSGSSWYNEQFF. This chain connects TRBV5-6 to TRBJ2-1, with 14 positions matching TRBD2. CDR1 and CDR2 (germline): SGHDT, YYEEEE. The CDR3 sequence is 19 residues long. V trimming: 0 bases; J trimming: 4 bases; junction bases outside the gene matches: 9.

The J gene is TRBJ2-1, the V gene TRBV9; 7 bases fit TRBD1. The CDR3 covers 12 residues. Germline assignment: CDR1 SGDLS and CDR2 YYNGEE. Trimming removed 6 bases from V and 7 bases from J; junction bases left unmatched: 4. DNA for the CDR3: TGTGCCAGCAAGGGACAGCAGAATGAGCAGTTCTTC. It codes for CASKGQQNEQFF.

This chain's CDR3 is CASSDRVEETQYF. The CDR3 region has the DNA TGTGCCAGCAGTGACAGGGTTGAAGAGACCCAGTACTTC. This chain connects TRBV6-1 to TRBJ2-5; D possibly corresponds to TRBD1 (5 bases). Germline values: CDR1 MNHNS, CDR2 SASEGT. The CDR3 has 13 residues. Trimming took 3 bases from V and 3 from J, leaving 8 bases between them.

The chain employs TRBV2 and TRBJ2-1, with TRBD2 matching 10 bases. The CDR3 runs 14 residues. CDR1 is SNHLY and CDR2 is FYNNEI in the germline V gene. The trim removed 7 bases at V and 7 bases at J, leaving 7 bases unmatched. The CDR3 DNA reads TGTGCCAGCACGGAGCGGGAGGGCCCGAATGAGCAGTTCTTC. Amino acid sequence: CASTEREGPNEQFF.

This clone was detected only once. The chain uses TRBV18 and TRBJ2-2; the D gene is possibly TRBD2 (6 bases). The CDR3 totals 16 residues. Germline V gene lookup returns CDR1 KGHSH and CDR2 LQKENI. V was shortened by 3 bases and J by 6 bases, with 17 bases between the two germline ends. The CDR3, as DNA: TGTGCCAGCTCACCTTCTGGAGGGGACGGGGCCGGGGAGCTGTTTTTT. Its protein product is CASSPSGGDGAGELFF.

The chain couples TRBV15 to TRBJ2-1; possible D gene TRBD2, 7 bases. This CDR3 contains 16 residues. V lost 9 bases, J lost 3 bases, and 21 bases lay in between. CDR1 is LNHNV and CDR2 is YYDKDF in the germline V gene (reference sequence). In nucleotides, the CDR3 is TGTGCCACGCAGGCGGGGGCGGGAAGTAGCTACAATGAGCAGTTCTTC. The encoded protein is CATQAGAGSSYNEQFF.

V usage is TRBV5-4 and J usage is TRBJ2-3; the D gene is possibly TRBD1 (6 bases). This CDR3 is 14 amino acids long. V dropped 2 bases and J dropped 4 bases, with 11 bases sitting between them. The germline V gene encodes CDR1 SGHNT and CDR2 YYREEE (reference sequence). CDR3 coding DNA: TGTGCCAGCAGCTTAAAACAGGGCCCAGATACGCAGTATTTT. It specifies CASSLKQGPDTQYF.

This clone was detected once. This chain connects TRBV9 to TRBJ1-1; 7 bases fit TRBD1. V shed 0 bases and J 5 bases; nucleotides not matched to a gene: 7. This CDR3 is 15 amino acids long. Germline lookup yields CDR1 SGDLS and CDR2 YYNGEE. CDR3 region: CASSVVATGDTEAFF. Written as DNA, the CDR3 is TGTGCCAGCAGCGTAGTGGCTACAGGGGATACTGAAGCTTTCTTT.